This T cell receptor beta chain originates from a study of T cells in Graves' hyperthyroidism and ophthalmopathy. The wider study: Peripheral blood was drawn at first diagnosis, prior to all treatment.

This clonotype was seen repeatedly, ten times or more. The CDR3 is 12 amino acids. V lost 7 bases, J lost 3 bases, and 10 bases lay in between. Germline assignment: CDR1 LGHNT and CDR2 FRNRAP. Hyperthyroidism had been newly diagnosed in patients aged 18 to 65, and its duration was under 2 months. Amplification yielded TCR beta CDR3 regions, with RNA transcripts as the source. An initial round of RT-PCR targeting the TCR CDR3 relied on the HTBI primer set. TCRdb reprocessed the multiplex PCR reads with MiXCR, giving one entry per CDR3 protein. The table shows about 560,000 distinct CDR3 sequences, with 15% to 19% occurring only once.

The chain carries TRBV12-5 and TRBJ2-7; D unclear. This receptor was obtained from a woman aged 30 to 39 with Graves' hyperthyroidism. The sequenced sample consisted of blood. The CDR3 loop reads CASASRDYEQYF. The CDR3 nucleotides are TGTGCTAGTGCCTCAAGGGACTACGAGCAGTACTTC.